This T cell receptor (beta chain) was retrieved from a study of beta chain features in type 1 diabetes. Study conclusions and caveats: TCRB CDR3 length was moderately but significantly reduced in all four CD4+ subsets of Type 1 diabetes patients.

The entirety of the isolated RNA underwent reverse transcription, so expressed TCRB transcripts were sequenced. Reads from naive, central memory and regulatory T cell samples averaged approximately 3.4 million. The table came from immunoSEQ multiplex PCR; TCRdb's copy has only in-frame clones and leaves some out. The sample records about 700,000 clones, roughly an eighth being singletons. Every single donor gave one heparinised blood draw, and these averaged about 120 mL. The trim removed 1 base at V and 4 bases at J, leaving 4 bases unmatched. Germline loops: CDR1 MGHRA, CDR2 YSYEKL. The CDR3 has 15 amino acids. This clone was seen only a few times. Its antigen is unknown.

Material for sequencing was naive CD4+ T cells from blood. The chain combines TRBV4-1 with TRBJ2-1; 7 bases match TRBD1. This TCR came from a man between 18 and 35 years old with type 1 diabetes. As DNA, the CDR3 is TGCGCCAGCAGCCAAGGCTCGGGACAGTACAATGAGCAGTTCTTC. It translates to CASSQGSGQYNEQFF.